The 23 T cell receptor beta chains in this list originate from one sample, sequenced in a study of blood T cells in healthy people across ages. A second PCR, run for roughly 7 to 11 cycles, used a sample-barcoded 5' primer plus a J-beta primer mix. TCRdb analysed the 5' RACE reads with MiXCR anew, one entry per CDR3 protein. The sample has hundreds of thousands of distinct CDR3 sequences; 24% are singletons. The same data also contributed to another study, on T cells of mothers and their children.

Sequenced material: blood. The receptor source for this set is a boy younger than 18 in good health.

CDR3 sequence reads: CASTHGTSNTEAFF. CDR3 sequence (DNA): TGTGCCAGCACCCATGGGACCTCGAACACTGAAGCTTTCTTT. The chain has TRBV6-5 and TRBJ1-1; possibly TRBD1 for D (5 bases). With 7 bases removed from V and 1 base from J, the gap between germline ends came to 13 bases. This CDR3 has 14 residues. The germline CDR1 and CDR2 sequences are MNHEY and SVGAGI.

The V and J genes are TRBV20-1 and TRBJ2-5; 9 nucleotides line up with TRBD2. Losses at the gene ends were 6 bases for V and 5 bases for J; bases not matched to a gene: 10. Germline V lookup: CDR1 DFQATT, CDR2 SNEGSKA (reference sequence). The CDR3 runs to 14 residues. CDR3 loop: CSAGRAGGSETQYF. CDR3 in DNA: TGCAGTGCAGGACGAGCGGGGGGAAGCGAGACCCAGTACTTC.

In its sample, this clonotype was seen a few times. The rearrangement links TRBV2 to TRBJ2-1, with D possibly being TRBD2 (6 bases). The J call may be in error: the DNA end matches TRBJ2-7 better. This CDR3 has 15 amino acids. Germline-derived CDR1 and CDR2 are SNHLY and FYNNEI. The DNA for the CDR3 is TGTGCCAGCAGTGATGACGGGACTCGGCGCTACGAGCAGTACTTC. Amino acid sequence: CASSDDGTRRYEQYF.

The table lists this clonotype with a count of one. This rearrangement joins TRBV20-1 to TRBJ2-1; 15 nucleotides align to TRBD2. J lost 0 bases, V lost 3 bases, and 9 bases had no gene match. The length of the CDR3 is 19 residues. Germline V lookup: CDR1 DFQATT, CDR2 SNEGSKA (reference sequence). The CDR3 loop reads CSASPGLAGGLGSYNEQFF. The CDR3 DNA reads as TGCAGTGCTAGCCCTGGACTAGCGGGGGGGCTCGGCTCCTACAATGAGCAGTTCTTC.

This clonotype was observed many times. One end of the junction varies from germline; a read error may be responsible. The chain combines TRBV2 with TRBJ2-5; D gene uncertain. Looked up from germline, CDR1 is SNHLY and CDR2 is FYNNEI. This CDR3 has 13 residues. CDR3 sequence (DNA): TGTGCCAGCAGTGAAGCAGAGCAAGGGACCCAGTACTTC. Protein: CASSEAEQGTQYF.

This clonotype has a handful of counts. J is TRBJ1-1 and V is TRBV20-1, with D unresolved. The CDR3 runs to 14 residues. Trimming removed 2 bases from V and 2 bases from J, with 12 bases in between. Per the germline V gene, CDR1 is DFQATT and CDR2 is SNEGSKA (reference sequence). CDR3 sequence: CSARTLRGNTEAFF. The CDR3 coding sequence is TGCAGTGCTAGAACATTGCGGGGAAACACTGAAGCTTTCTTT.

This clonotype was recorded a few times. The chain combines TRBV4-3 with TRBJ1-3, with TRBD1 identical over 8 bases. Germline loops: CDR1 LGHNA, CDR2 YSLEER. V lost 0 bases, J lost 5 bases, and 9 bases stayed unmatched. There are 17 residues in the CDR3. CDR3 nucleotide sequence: TGCGCCAGCAGCCAAGATCCTCCGACAGGGGAAAGAAACACCATATATTTT. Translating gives CASSQDPPTGERNTIYF.

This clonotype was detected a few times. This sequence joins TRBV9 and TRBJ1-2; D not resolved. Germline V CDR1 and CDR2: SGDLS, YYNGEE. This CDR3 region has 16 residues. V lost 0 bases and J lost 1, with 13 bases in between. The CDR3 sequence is CASSVAAQIHNYGYTF. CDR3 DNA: TGTGCCAGCAGCGTAGCAGCTCAGATACATAACTATGGCTACACCTTC.

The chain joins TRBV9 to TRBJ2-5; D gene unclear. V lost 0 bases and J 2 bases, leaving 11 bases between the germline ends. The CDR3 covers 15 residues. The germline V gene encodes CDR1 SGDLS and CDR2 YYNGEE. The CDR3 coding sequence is TGTGCCAGCAGCGTAGATGCGTCTTCTCAAGAGACCCAGTACTTC. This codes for CASSVDASSQETQYF.

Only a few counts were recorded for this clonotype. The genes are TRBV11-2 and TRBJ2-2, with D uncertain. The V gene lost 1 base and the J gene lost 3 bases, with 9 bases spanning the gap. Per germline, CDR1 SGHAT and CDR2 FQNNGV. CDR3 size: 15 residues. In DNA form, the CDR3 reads TGTGCCAGCAGCTTAGGGGTGGCGGACACCGGGGAGCTGTTTTTT. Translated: CASSLGVADTGELFF.

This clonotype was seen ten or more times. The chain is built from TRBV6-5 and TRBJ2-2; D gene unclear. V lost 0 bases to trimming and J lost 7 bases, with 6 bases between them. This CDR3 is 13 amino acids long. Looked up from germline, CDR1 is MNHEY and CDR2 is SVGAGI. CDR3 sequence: CASSYSTFGELFF. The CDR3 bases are TGTGCCAGCAGTTACTCTACGTTCGGGGAGCTGTTTTTT.

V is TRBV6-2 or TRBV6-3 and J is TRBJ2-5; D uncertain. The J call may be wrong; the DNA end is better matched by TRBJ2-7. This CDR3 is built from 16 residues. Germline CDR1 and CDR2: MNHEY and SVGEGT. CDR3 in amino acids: CASSYSIPRAVREQYF. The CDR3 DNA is TGTGCCAGCAGTTACTCGATTCCTAGAGCCGTCCGCGAGCAGTACTTC.

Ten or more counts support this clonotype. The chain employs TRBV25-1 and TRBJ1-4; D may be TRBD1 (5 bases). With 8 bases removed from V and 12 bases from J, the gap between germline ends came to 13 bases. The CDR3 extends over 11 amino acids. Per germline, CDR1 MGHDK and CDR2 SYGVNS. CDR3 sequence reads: CASHWGGELFF. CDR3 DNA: TGTGCCAGCCACTGGGGAGGGGAACTGTTTTTT.

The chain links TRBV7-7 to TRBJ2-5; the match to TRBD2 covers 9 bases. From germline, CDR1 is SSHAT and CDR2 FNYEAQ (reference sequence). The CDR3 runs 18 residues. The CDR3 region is CASGLSVHIAGDQETQYF. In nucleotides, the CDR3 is TGTGCTAGCGGCTTATCGGTCCATATAGCGGGGGACCAAGAGACCCAGTACTTC.

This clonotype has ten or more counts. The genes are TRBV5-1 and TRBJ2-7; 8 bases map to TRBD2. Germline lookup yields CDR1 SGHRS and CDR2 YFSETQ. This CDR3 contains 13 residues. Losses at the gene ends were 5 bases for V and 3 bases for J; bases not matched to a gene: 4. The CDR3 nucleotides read TGCGCCAGCAGTAGGCGGGGGGACTACGAGCAGTACTTC. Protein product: CASSRRGDYEQYF.

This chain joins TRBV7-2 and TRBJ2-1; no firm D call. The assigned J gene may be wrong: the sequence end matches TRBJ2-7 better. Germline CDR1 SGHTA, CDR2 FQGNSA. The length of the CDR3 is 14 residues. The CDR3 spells CASSLGGLVNEQYV. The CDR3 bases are TGTGCCAGCAGCTTAGGGGGTCTGGTAAACGAGCAGTACGTC.

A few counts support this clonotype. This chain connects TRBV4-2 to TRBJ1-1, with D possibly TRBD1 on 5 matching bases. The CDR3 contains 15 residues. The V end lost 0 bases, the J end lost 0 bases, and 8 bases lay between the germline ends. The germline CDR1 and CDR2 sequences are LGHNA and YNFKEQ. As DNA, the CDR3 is TGTGCCAGCAGCCAAGATCGGGGACTGAACACTGAAGCTTTCTTT. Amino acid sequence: CASSQDRGLNTEAFF.

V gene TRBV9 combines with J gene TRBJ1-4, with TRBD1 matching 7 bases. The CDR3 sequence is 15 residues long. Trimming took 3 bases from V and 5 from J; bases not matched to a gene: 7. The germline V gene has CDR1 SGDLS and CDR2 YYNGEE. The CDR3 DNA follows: TGTGCCAGCAGCGCATATCAGGGGGAGAATGAAAAACTGTTTTTT. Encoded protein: CASSAYQGENEKLFF.

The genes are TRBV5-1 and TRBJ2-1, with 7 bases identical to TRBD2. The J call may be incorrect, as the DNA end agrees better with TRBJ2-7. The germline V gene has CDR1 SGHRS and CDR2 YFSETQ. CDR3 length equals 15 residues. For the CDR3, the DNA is TGCGCCAGCAGCTTGGAAGTGGGGCGGGAGTACGAGCAGTACTTC. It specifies CASSLEVGREYEQYF.

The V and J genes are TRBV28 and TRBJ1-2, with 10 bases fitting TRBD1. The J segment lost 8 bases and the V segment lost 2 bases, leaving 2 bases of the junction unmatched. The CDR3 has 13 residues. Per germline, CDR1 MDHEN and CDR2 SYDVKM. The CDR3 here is CASSLGTGEGYTF. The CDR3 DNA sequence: TGTGCCAGCAGTTTAGGGACAGGGGAGGGCTACACCTTC.

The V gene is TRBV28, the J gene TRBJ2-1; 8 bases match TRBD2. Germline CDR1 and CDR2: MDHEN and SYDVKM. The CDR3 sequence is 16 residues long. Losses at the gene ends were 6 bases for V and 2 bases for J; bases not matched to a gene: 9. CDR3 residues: CASSAGAGGPYNEQFF. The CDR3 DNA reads TGTGCCAGCAGCGCAGGGGCGGGGGGACCCTACAATGAGCAGTTCTTC. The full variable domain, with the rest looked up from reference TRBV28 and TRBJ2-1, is DVKVTQSSRYLVKRTGEKVFLECVQDMDHENMFWYRQDPGLGLRLIYFSYDVKMKEKGDIPEGYSVSREKKERFSLILESASTNQTSMYLCASSAGAGGPYNEQFFGPGTRLTVL.

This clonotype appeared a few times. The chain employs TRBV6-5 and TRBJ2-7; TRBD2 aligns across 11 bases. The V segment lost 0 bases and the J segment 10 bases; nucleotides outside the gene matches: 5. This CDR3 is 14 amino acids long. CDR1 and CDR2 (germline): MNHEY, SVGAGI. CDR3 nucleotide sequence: TGTGCCAGCAGTTACTCTGGGACTAGCGGAAACCAGTACTTC. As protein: CASSYSGTSGNQYF.

CDR3 in amino acids: CASSPDPSGSFNEQFF. Here the CDR3 DNA reads TGTGCCAGCAGCCCCGATCCTAGCGGGAGTTTCAATGAGCAGTTCTTC. The chain links TRBV7-9 to TRBJ2-1; TRBD2 aligns across 10 bases. The CDR3 loop spans 16 amino acids. The germline gives CDR1 SEHNR, CDR2 FQNEAQ (reference sequence). V shed 5 bases and J 6 bases; nucleotides not matched to a gene: 10.